These 26 T cell receptor beta chains originate from one sample sequenced in a study of blood T cells in healthy people across ages. Alongside a J-beta primer mix, a sample-barcoded 5' primer served in a second PCR lasting roughly 7 to 11 cycles. TCRdb recomputed calls from the 5' RACE reads with MiXCR, one row per CDR3 protein. The sample lists hundreds of thousands of distinct CDR3 sequences; around half were seen once. Sequenced input: blood. Source of these receptors: a woman in her sixties or seventies in good health.

This clonotype was observed a handful of times. The chain has TRBV28 and TRBJ1-2; D call uncertain. Per germline, CDR1 MDHEN and CDR2 SYDVKM. V shed 9 bases and J shed 8 bases, with 19 bases lying between them. The CDR3 is 13 amino acids. This CDR3 reads CASIRTANQGYTF. The CDR3 DNA sequence: TGTGCCAGTATCCGTACGGCGAACCAAGGCTACACCTTC.

This clonotype was seen repeatedly, ten times or more. This sequence joins TRBV20-1 and TRBJ2-5, with a possible D match to TRBD1 (5 bases). The germline V gene has CDR1 DFQATT and CDR2 SNEGSKA (reference sequence). The CDR3 extends over 14 amino acids. Trimming cost V 3 bases and J 5 bases, with 16 bases left between them. The CDR3 DNA follows: TGCAGTGCTAGTGTAGGGGCTAATGCGGAGACCCAGTACTTC. Residues: CSASVGANAETQYF.

In DNA form, the CDR3 reads TGTGCCAGCAGTTTAGAGGGGGATTTCGCCTACAATGAGCAGTTCTTC. Translated, it gives CASSLEGDFAYNEQFF. The chain combines TRBV12-3 or TRBV12-4 with TRBJ2-1; perhaps TRBD1 as D (6 bases). Trimming pared 1 base from V and 2 bases from J, leaving 12 bases between. CDR3 size: 16 residues.

This clonotype was picked up many times. The chain's CDR3 is CASSLSVYGYTF. CDR3 in DNA: TGCGCCAGCAGCTTGTCCGTTTATGGCTACACCTTC. This sequence joins TRBV5-1 and TRBJ1-2; the D is unclear. The CDR3 is made up of 12 amino acids. Deletions cut 1 base from V and 5 bases from J, with 6 bases between. Germline loops: CDR1 SGHRS, CDR2 YFSETQ.

The V and J genes are TRBV12-3 or TRBV12-4 and TRBJ2-7; TRBD1 might be the D (7 bases). There are 14 residues in the CDR3. The germline V and J ends were trimmed by 4 bases and 0 bases, with 10 bases remaining between them. The CDR3: CASSSQGGSYEQYF. CDR3 DNA: TGTGCCAGCAGTTCCCAGGGGGGCTCCTACGAGCAGTACTTC.

The genes are TRBV28 and TRBJ2-6, with D maybe TRBD1 (5 bases). CDR3 size: 16 residues. The germline V and J ends were trimmed by 0 bases and 2 bases, with 8 bases remaining between them. The germline CDR1 and CDR2 sequences are MDHEN and SYDVKM. The CDR3 sequence is CASSLWLGAGANVLTF. The CDR3 DNA reads TGTGCCAGCAGTTTATGGTTAGGGGCTGGGGCCAACGTCCTGACTTTC.

The chain is built from TRBV27 and TRBJ2-1, with a weak D call TRBD2 (6 bases). The J call may not be correct, given that the DNA end is closer to TRBJ2-7. Per the germline V gene, CDR1 is MNHEY and CDR2 is SMNVEV (reference sequence). The CDR3 extends over 12 amino acids. The CDR3 DNA reads as TGTGCCAGCAGGAGGACTATCTACGAGCAGTACTTC. Translated, it gives CASRRTIYEQYF.

The gene calls are TRBV12-3 or TRBV12-4 and TRBJ2-3, with D possibly being TRBD1 (5 bases). The V gene lost 3 bases and the J gene lost 8 bases, with 18 bases spanning the gap. The CDR3 contains 15 residues. CDR3 DNA sequence: TGTGCCAGCAGTTTCTTGGCAGAACACAGGTGTACGCAGTATTTT. It translates to CASSFLAEHRCTQYF.

The chain employs TRBV10-3 and TRBJ2-1; 10 nucleotides line up with TRBD2. V was clipped by 4 bases and J by 0 bases; unmatched bases: 12. Per the germline V gene, CDR1 is ENHRY and CDR2 is SYGVKD. CDR3 length: 19 residues. CDR3 loop: CAISVWLAGDPSSYNEQFF. In nucleotides, the CDR3 is TGTGCCATCAGTGTCTGGCTAGCGGGAGACCCGAGCTCCTACAATGAGCAGTTCTTC.

This clonotype was counted only a few times. This chain links TRBV20-1 with TRBJ2-5; 14 nucleotides agree with TRBD2. V gave up 6 bases and J gave up 5 bases; unmatched junction bases: 11. This CDR3 has 16 residues. The V gene's germline CDR1 is DFQATT and CDR2 SNEGSKA (reference sequence). CDR3 residues: CSATGTSGSSRETQYF. In DNA, the CDR3 is TGCAGTGCCACCGGGACTAGCGGGAGTTCGAGGGAGACCCAGTACTTC.

This clonotype has only a few counts. This clone may be a read error of a much larger clone one base away. This sequence joins TRBV28 and TRBJ2-5, with TRBD2 identical over 9 bases. Germline V lookup: CDR1 MDHEN, CDR2 SYDVKM. This CDR3 is built from 14 residues. After removal of 2 bases from V and 11 bases from J, the junction contained 9 bases not matched to a gene. CDR3 sequence: CASSLGGLAAEQYF. As DNA, the CDR3 is TGTGCCAGCAGTTTAGGGGGACTAGCCGCTGAGCAGTACTTC.

The chain couples TRBV3-1 to TRBJ2-1; D call uncertain. CDR3 size: 14 residues. V was shortened by 1 base and J by 0 bases, with 4 bases between the two germline ends. Germline V gene sequence: CDR1 LGHDT, CDR2 YNNKEL (reference sequence). CDR3 protein: CASSQGSSYNEQFF. CDR3 sequence (DNA): TGTGCCAGCAGCCAAGGCAGCTCCTACAATGAGCAGTTCTTC.

V usage is TRBV10-3 and J usage is TRBJ1-6; D is unclear. The V gene lost 5 bases and the J gene lost 7 bases, with 12 bases spanning the gap. The germline V gene encodes CDR1 ENHRY and CDR2 SYGVKD. The CDR3 consists of 14 residues. The chain's CDR3 is CAISLAAVNSPLHF. CDR3 DNA: TGTGCCATCAGTCTCGCGGCGGTCAATTCACCCCTCCACTTT.

This clonotype was recorded a few times. The rearrangement joins TRBV20-1 to TRBJ1-2; 12 nucleotides agree with TRBD1. V dropped 6 bases and J dropped 1; count of bases not matched to a gene: 6. The CDR3 runs 15 residues. Germline V gives CDR1 DFQATT, CDR2 SNEGSKA (reference sequence). The CDR3 DNA reads TGCAGTGCCCGGGACAGGGGGCGTGTTAACTATGGCTACACCTTC. It yields the protein CSARDRGRVNYGYTF.

This clonotype was picked up a small number of times. The chain couples TRBV9 to TRBJ2-6, with D possibly being TRBD2 (6 bases). Germline V lookup: CDR1 SGDLS, CDR2 YYNGEE. CDR3 length: 18 amino acids. The V gene lost 0 bases and the J gene lost 1 base, with 14 bases spanning the gap. CDR3 DNA: TGTGCCAGCAGCGTAGCTACTGGGGGAGGTTCTGGGGCCAACGTCCTGACTTTC. Its translation is CASSVATGGGSGANVLTF. The full variable domain, rest sourced from reference TRBV9 and TRBJ2-6, is DSGVTQTPKHLITATGQRVTLRCSPRSGDLSVYWYQQSLDQGLQFLIQYYNGEERAKGNILERFSAQQFPDLHSELNLSSLELGDSALYFCASSVATGGGSGANVLTFGAGSRLTVL.

The chain uses TRBV2 and TRBJ2-5, with D possibly being TRBD1 (5 bases). V was cut by 1 base and J by 11 bases, with 23 bases left in between. This CDR3 spans 16 amino acids. In germline, CDR1 is SNHLY, CDR2 FYNNEI. This chain's CDR3 is CASSEEDSFVPCEQYF. The CDR3, as DNA: TGTGCCAGCAGTGAAGAAGACAGTTTCGTCCCGTGTGAGCAGTACTTC.

This clonotype was seen at least ten times. The V gene is TRBV29-1, the J gene TRBJ2-5; D is unresolved. V lost 5 bases and J lost 2, with 6 bases in between. The CDR3 covers 11 residues. Germline V gene lookup returns CDR1 SQVTM and CDR2 ANQGSEA. CDR3 residues: CSVRSQETQYF. Written as DNA, the CDR3 is TGCAGCGTTCGCTCACAAGAGACCCAGTACTTC. The full variable domain, its missing parts supplied by reference TRBV29-1 and TRBJ2-5, is SAVISQKPSRDICQRGTSLTIQCQVDSQVTMMFWYRQQPGQSLTLIATANQGSEATYESGFVIDKFPISRPNLTFSTLTVSNMSPEDSSIYLCSVRSQETQYFGPGTRLLVL.

The V and J genes are TRBV7-2 and TRBJ1-4; 8 nucleotides match TRBD1. The J segment lost 8 bases and the V segment lost 0 bases, leaving 2 bases of the junction unmatched. CDR1 and CDR2 (germline): SGHTA, FQGNSA. The CDR3 consists of 14 residues. Here the CDR3 DNA reads TGTGCCAGCAGCTTAGCCCCAGGGGGCGAAAAACTGTTTTTT. Encoded protein: CASSLAPGGEKLFF.

This chain connects TRBV4-1 to TRBJ2-1, with TRBD2 as a possible D gene (5 bases). The germline CDR1 and CDR2 sequences are MGHRA and YSYEKL. V was pared by 0 bases and J by 9 bases, with 12 bases between. This CDR3 spans 14 amino acids. CDR3 nucleotides: TGCGCCAGCAGCCAAGAGTGGGTGGCGGGTGAGCAGTTCTTC. Translating it yields CASSQEWVAGEQFF.

This chain links TRBV29-1 with TRBJ1-1, with no clear D. Deletions cut 8 bases from V and 4 bases from J, with 11 bases between. The length of the CDR3 is 11 residues. Germline V gene sequence: CDR1 SQVTM, CDR2 ANQGSEA. The CDR3: CSTLESTEAFF. CDR3 DNA: TGCAGCACCCTCGAGTCCACTGAAGCTTTCTTT. Based on the CDR3 plus reference TRBV29-1 and TRBJ1-1, the full variable domain is SAVISQKPSRDICQRGTSLTIQCQVDSQVTMMFWYRQQPGQSLTLIATANQGSEATYESGFVIDKFPISRPNLTFSTLTVSNMSPEDSSIYLCSTLESTEAFFGQGTRLTVV.

V gene TRBV7-2 combines with J gene TRBJ1-1; 7 nucleotides align to TRBD1. There are 14 residues in the CDR3. Per germline, CDR1 SGHTA and CDR2 FQGNSA. J lost 2 bases, V lost 10 bases, and 10 bases had no gene match. The CDR3 loop reads CANSDRVGNTEAFF. The DNA of the CDR3 is TGTGCCAACTCCGACAGGGTCGGAAACACTGAAGCTTTCTTT.

The rearrangement joins TRBV20-1 to TRBJ2-7; D assignment may be TRBD1 or TRBD2 (5 bases each). The closer fit of TRBJ2-4 to the DNA end suggests the J call may be wrong. Germline CDR1 reads DFQATT; CDR2 reads SNEGSKA (reference sequence). This CDR3 has 14 amino acids. CDR3 in DNA: TGCAGTGCAACCAGACGGGGCCAGGGAAACATTCAGTACTTC. Translated: CSATRRGQGNIQYF.

The chain carries TRBV5-1 and TRBJ1-2; 12 nucleotides match TRBD1. Germline CDR1 SGHRS, CDR2 YFSETQ. This CDR3 spans 15 amino acids. V trimming: 0 bases; J trimming: 4 bases; junction bases outside the gene matches: 1. CDR3 protein: CASSLVGQGAYGYTF. CDR3 nucleotides: TGCGCCAGCAGCTTGGTGGGACAGGGGGCCTATGGCTACACCTTC.

The genes are TRBV29-1 and TRBJ2-3, with D possibly called TRBD1 or TRBD2 (5 bases each). Trimming took 7 bases from V and 0 from J, leaving 17 bases between them. The CDR3 covers 15 residues. The V gene's germline CDR1 is SQVTM and CDR2 ANQGSEA. The CDR3 region has the DNA TGCAGCGGCTCAACCGGGACGGCTAGCACAGATACGCAGTATTTT. Its protein is CSGSTGTASTDTQYF.

This clonotype was detected only once. At one end the junction does not follow the germline gene, possibly because of a read error. V is TRBV6-6 and J is TRBJ2-5; D call uncertain. Germline CDR1 MNHNY, CDR2 SVGAGI (reference sequence). This CDR3 is 12 amino acids long. This CDR3 is CAGSYSSETQYF. As DNA, the CDR3 is TGTGCCGGCAGTTACTCGAGTGAGACCCAGTACTTC.

Only a few counts were recorded for this clonotype. Germline and junction disagree at one end, which may indicate a read error. The chain joins TRBV28 to TRBJ1-2; D is unresolved. CDR1 and CDR2 from the germline V gene are MDHEN and SYDVKM. The CDR3 has 15 residues. CDR3 residues: CASSLAPDYPYGYTF. The CDR3 coding sequence is TGTGCCAGCAGTTTAGCCCCGGACTATCCCTATGGCTACACCTTT.